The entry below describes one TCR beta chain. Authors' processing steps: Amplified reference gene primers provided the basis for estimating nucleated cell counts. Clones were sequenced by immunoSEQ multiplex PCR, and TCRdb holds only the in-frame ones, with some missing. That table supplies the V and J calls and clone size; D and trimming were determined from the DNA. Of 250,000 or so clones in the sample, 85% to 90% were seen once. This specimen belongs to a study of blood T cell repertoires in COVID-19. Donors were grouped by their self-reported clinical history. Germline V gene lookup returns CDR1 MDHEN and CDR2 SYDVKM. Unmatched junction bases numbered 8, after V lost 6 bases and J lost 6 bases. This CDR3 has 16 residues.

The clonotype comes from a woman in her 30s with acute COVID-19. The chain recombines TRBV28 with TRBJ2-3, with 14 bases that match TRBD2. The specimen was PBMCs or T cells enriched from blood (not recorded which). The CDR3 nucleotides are TGTGCCAGCAGCCCGGGACTAGCGGGGGTGCGGGATACGCAGTATTTT. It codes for CASSPGLAGVRDTQYF.